One and the same sample provided the 2 T cell receptor beta chains below, sequenced in a study of cytomegalovirus exposure and HLA in healthy donors. Primers included in the PCR were 60 Vbeta and 13 Jbeta primers. Libraries were prepared by immunoSEQ multiplex PCR; TCRdb keeps only in-frame clonotypes and omits some of them. The table includes about 31,000 clones, about 86% detected once. The material sequenced was PBMCs. The receptors were gathered from a boy younger than 18 in good health and CMV-seronegative.

The chain uses TRBV5-6 and TRBJ1-2, with D possibly matching TRBD1 (6 bases). CDR3 length: 11 amino acids. The germline gives CDR1 SGHDT, CDR2 YYEEEE. V was shortened by 4 bases and J by 7 bases, with 8 bases between the two germline ends. This CDR3 reads CASSQGCGYTF. The CDR3 DNA follows: TGTGCCAGCAGCCAGGGGTGTGGCTACACCTTC.

The chain couples TRBV2 to TRBJ2-1; 7 nucleotides align to TRBD1. Unmatched junction bases numbered 11, after V lost 5 bases and J lost 4 bases. This CDR3 region has 16 residues. From germline, CDR1 is SNHLY and CDR2 FYNNEI. In DNA, the CDR3 is TGTGCCAGCAGTCTAGCCGGGACAGTACTGTACAATGAGCAGTTCTTC. This encodes CASSLAGTVLYNEQFF.